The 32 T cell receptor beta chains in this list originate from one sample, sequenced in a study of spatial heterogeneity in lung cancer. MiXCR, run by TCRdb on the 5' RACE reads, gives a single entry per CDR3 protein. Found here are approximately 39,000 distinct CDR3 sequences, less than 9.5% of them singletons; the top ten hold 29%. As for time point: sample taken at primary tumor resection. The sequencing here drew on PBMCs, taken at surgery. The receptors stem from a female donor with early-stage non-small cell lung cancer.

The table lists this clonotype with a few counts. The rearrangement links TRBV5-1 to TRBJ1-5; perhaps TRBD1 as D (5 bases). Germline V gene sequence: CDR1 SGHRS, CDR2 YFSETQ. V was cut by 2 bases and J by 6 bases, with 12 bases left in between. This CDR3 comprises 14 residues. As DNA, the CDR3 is TGCGCCAGCAGCTTTTCGGGGGGAGGTCAGCCCCAGCATTTT. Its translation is CASSFSGGGQPQHF.

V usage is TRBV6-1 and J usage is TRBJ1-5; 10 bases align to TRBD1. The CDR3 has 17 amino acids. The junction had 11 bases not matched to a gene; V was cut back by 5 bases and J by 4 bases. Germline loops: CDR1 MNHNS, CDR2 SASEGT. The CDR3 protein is CASSQGDRGLSNQPQHF. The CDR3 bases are TGTGCCAGCAGTCAGGGGGACAGGGGTCTTTCGAATCAGCCCCAGCATTTT.

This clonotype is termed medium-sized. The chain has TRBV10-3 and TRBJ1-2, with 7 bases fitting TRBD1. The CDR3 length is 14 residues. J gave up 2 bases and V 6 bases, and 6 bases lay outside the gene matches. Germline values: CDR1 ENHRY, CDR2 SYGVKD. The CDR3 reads CAISDMDRNYGYTF. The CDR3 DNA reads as TGTGCCATCAGCGATATGGACAGGAACTATGGCTACACCTTC.

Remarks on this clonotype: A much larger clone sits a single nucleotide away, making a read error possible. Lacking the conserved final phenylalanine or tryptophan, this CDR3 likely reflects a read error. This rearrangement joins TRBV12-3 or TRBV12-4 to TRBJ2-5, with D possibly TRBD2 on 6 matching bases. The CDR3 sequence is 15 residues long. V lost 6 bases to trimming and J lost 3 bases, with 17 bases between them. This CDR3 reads CASSTLASREETQYL. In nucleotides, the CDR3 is TGTGCCAGCAGCACCCTAGCGTCCCGTGAAGAGACCCAGTACCTC.

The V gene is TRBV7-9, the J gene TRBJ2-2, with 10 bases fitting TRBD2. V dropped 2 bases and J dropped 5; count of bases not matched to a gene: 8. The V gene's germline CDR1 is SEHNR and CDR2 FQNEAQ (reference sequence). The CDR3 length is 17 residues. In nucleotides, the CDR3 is TGTGCCAGCAGCTTACCCGCTAGCGGGAGTGGTACCGGGGAGCTGTTTTTT. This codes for CASSLPASGSGTGELFF.

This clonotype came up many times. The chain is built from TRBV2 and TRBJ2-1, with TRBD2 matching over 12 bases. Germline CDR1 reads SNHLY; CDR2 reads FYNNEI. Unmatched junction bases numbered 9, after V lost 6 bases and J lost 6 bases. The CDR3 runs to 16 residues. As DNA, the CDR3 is TGTGCCAGCAGCCGGTTCGGGGGACTAGCGGGCAATGAGCAGTTCTTC. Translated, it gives CASSRFGGLAGNEQFF.

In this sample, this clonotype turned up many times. CDR3 in amino acids: CSAGTSVSTDTQYF. The DNA for the CDR3 is TGCAGTGCTGGAACTAGCGTTAGCACAGATACGCAGTATTTT. The chain is built from TRBV20-1 and TRBJ2-3; 7 bases agree with TRBD2. The length of the CDR3 is 14 residues. CDR1 and CDR2 from the germline V gene are DFQATT and SNEGSKA (reference sequence). Unmatched junction bases numbered 5, after V lost 5 bases and J lost 0 bases.

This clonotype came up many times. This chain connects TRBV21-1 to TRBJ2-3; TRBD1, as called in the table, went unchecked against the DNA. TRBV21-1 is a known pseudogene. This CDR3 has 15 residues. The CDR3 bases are TGTGCCAGCAGCCCCCCTGCCGGGCGCCCAGATACGCAGTATTTT. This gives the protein CASSPPAGRPDTQYF.

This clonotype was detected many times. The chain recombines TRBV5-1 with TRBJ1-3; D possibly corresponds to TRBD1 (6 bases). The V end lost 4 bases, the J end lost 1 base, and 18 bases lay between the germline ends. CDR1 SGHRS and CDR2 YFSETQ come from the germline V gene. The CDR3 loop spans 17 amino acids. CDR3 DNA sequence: TGCGCCAGCAGCCCTGGAGGGGGGTCCCCTTCTGGAAACACCATATATTTT. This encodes CASSPGGGSPSGNTIYF.

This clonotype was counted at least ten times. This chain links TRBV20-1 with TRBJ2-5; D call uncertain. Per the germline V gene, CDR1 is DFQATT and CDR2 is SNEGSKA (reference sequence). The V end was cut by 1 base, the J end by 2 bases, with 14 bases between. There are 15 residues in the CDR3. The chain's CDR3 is CSARGPKDQQETQYF. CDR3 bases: TGCAGTGCTAGAGGCCCTAAGGACCAACAAGAGACCCAGTACTTC.

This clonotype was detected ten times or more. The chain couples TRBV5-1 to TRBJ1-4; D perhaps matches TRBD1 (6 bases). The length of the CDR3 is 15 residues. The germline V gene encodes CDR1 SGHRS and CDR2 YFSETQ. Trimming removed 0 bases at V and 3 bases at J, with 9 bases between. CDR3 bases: TGCGCCAGCAGCTTGGACAGGGCAGCTAATGAAAAACTGTTTTTT. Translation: CASSLDRAANEKLFF.

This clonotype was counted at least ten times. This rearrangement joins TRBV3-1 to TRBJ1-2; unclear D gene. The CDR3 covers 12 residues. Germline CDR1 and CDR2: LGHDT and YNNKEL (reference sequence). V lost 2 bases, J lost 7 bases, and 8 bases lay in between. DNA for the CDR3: TGTGCCAGCAGCCAACTACACCGTGGCTACACCTTC. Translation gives CASSQLHRGYTF.

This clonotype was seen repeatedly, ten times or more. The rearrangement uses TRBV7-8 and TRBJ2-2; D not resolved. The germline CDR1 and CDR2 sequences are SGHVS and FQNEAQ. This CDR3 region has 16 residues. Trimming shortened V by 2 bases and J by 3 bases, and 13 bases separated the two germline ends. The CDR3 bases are TGTGCCAGCAGCTTACCTCGCCGTTTTCACACCGGGGAGCTGTTTTTT. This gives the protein CASSLPRRFHTGELFF.

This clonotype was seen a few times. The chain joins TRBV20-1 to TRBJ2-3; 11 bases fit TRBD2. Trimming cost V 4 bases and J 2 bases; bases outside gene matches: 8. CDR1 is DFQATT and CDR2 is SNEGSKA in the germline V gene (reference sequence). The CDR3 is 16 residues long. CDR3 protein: CSAIHMTSGDTDTQYF. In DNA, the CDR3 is TGCAGTGCTATTCATATGACTAGCGGGGACACAGATACGCAGTATTTT.

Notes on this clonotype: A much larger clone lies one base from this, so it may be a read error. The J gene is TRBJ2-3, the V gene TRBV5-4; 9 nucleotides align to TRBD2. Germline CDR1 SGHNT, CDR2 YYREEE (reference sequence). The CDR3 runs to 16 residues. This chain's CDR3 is CASSSVAGEGTGTQYF. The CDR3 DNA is TGTGCCAGCAGCTCCGTAGCGGGAGAGGGAACAGGTACGCAGTATTTT.

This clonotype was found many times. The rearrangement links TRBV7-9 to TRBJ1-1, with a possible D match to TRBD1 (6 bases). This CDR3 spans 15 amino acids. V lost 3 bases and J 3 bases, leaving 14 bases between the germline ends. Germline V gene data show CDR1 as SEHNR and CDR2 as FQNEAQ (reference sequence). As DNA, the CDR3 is TGTGCCAGCAGCTTCAACAGGGTAAGCGACACTGAAGCTTTCTTT. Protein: CASSFNRVSDTEAFF.

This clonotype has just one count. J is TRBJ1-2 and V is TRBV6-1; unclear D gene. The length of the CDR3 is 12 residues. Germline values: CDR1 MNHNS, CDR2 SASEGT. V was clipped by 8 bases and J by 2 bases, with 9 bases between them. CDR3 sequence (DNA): TGTGCCAGCCGACTGAGAAACTATGGCTACACCTTC. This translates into CASRLRNYGYTF.

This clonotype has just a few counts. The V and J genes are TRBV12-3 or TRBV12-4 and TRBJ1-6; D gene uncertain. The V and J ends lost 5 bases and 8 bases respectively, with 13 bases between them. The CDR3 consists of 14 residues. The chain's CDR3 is CASSPQDSYSPLHF. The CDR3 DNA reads TGTGCCAGCAGTCCGCAGGATTCTTATTCACCCCTCCACTTT.

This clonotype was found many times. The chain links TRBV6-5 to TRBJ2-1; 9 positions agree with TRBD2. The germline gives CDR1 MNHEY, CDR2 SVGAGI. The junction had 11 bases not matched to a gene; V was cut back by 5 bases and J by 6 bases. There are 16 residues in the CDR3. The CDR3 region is CASSAIAGVQSNEQFF. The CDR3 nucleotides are TGTGCCAGCAGTGCTATAGCGGGAGTCCAAAGCAATGAGCAGTTCTTC.

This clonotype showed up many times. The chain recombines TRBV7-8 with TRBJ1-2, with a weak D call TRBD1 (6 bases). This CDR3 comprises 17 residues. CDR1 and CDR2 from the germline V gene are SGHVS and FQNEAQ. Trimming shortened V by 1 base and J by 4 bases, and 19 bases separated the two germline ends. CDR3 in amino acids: CASSLERGSPPVYGYTF. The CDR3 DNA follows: TGTGCCAGCAGCTTAGAGAGGGGGTCACCCCCAGTCTATGGCTACACCTTC.

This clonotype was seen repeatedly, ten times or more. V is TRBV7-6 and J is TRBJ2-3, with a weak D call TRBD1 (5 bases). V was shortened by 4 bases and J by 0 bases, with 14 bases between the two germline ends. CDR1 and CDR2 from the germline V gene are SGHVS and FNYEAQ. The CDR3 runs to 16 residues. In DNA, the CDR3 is TGTGCCAGCAGCTCTATGGACACCCTTAGCACAGATACGCAGTATTTT. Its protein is CASSSMDTLSTDTQYF.

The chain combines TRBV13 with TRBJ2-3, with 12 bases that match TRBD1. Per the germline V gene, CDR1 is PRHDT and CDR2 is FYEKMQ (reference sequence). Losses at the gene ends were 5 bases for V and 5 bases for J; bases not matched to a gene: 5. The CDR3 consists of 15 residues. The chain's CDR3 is CASSPGTGGLDTQYF. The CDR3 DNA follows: TGTGCCAGCAGCCCGGGGACAGGGGGCTTAGATACGCAGTATTTT.

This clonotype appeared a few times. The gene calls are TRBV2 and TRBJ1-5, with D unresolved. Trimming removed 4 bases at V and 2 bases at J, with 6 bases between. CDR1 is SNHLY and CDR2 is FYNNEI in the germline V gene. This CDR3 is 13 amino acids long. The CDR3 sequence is CASSGSGNQPQHF. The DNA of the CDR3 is TGTGCCAGCAGTGGGTCGGGCAATCAGCCCCAGCATTTT.

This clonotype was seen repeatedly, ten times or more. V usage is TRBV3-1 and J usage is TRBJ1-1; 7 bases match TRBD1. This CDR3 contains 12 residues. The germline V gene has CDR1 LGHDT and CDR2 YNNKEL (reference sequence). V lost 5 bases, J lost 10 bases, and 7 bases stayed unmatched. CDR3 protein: CASSNQGVGAFF. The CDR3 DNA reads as TGTGCCAGCAGCAACCAGGGGGTCGGAGCTTTCTTT. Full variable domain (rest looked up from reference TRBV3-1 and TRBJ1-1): DTAVSQTPKYLVTQMGNDKSIKCEQNLGHDTMYWYKQDSKKFLKIMFSYNNKELIINETVPNRFSPKSPDKAHLNLHINSLELGDSAVYFCASSNQGVGAFFGQGTRLTVV.

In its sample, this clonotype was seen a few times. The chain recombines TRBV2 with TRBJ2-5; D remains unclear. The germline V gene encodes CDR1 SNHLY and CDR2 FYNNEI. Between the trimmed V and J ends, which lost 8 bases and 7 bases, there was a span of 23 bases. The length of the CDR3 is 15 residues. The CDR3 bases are TGTGCCAGCGGATACCTCGGACCTCCGGACGGGACCCAGTACTTC. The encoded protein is CASGYLGPPDGTQYF.

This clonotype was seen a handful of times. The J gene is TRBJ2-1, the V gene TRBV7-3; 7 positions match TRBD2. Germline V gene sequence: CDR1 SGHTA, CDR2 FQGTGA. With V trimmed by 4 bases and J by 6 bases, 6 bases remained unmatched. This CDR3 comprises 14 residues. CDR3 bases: TGTGCCAGCAGCTCCCCAGCGGGGTCCAATGAGCAGTTCTTC. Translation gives CASSSPAGSNEQFF.

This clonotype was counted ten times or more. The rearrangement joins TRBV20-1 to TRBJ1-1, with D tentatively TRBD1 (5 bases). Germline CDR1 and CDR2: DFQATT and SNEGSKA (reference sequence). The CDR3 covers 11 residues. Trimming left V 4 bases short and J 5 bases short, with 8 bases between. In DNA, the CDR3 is TGCAGTGCTACCTGGGGGACTGAAGCTTTCTTT. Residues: CSATWGTEAFF.

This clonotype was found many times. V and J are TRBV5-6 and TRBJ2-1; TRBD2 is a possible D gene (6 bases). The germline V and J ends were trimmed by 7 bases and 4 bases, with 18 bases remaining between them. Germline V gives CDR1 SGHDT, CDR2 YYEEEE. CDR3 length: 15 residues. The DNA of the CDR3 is TGTGCCAGCCGATCCGGGGCTCTAGCGTACAATGAGCAGTTCTTC. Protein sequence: CASRSGALAYNEQFF.

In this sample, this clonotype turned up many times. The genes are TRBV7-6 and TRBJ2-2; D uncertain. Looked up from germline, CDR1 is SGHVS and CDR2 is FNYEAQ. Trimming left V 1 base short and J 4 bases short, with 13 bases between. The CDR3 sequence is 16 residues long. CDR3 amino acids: CASSLVPRSGTGELFF. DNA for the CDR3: TGTGCCAGCAGCTTAGTTCCAAGATCGGGCACCGGGGAGCTGTTTTTT.

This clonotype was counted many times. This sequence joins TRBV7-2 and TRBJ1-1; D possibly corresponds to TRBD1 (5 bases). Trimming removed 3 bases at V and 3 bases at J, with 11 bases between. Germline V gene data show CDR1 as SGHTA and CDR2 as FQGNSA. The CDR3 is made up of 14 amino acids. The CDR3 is CASSLQGGDTEAFF. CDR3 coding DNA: TGTGCCAGCAGCTTGCAGGGAGGCGACACTGAAGCTTTCTTT.

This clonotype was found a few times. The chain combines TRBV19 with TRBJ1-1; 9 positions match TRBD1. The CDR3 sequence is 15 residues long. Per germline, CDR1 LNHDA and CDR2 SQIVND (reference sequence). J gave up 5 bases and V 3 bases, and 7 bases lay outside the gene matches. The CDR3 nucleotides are TGTGCCAGTAGTATCGACGGGACAGGGACGACTGAAGCTTTCTTT. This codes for CASSIDGTGTTEAFF.

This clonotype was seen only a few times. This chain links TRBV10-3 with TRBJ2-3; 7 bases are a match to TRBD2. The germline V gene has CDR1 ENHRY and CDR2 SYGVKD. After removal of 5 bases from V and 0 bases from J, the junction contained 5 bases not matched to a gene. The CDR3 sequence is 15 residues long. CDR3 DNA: TGTGCCATCAGTCAGGAGCGGGGTAGCACAGATACGCAGTATTTT. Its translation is CAISQERGSTDTQYF.